The entry that follows covers one TCR beta chain sequence. Its antigen remains unidentified. Base qualities are not at hand, and no much larger clone is one base apart. The immunoSEQ Assay, a bias-controlled multiplex PCR, was used to amplify TCRbeta CDR3 regions from genomic DNA. In the original analysis: Nucleated cell counts per sample were estimated from amplification of reference gene primers within the assay. To quantify the absolute abundance of each unique TCRbeta CDR3 rearrangement, sequence reads were collapsed and filtered. For each sample, productive Simpson clonality was calculated by taking the square root of Simpson's diversity index across productive rearrangements. As stored in TCRdb, this immuneACCESS dataset retains in-frame rearrangements with V and J assigned. A fraction of the clones does not appear; measured against another copy, unresolved V genes explain less than half of the discrepancy, and the remainder lacks a known reason. V and J calls and clone size come straight from that table; D and trimming were deduced from the DNA. Within this sample are about 180,000 clones, with approximately 88% of them counted one time only. Of the sample, roughly 4% is held by the ten largest clones.

V is pruned by 0 bases and J by 7 bases, leaving 9 bases of the junction without a gene match. From the germline V gene (reference sequence), CDR1 is MNHEY and CDR2 is SMNVEV. From cysteine to phenylalanine, the CDR3 is 15 amino acids long. The DNA shown is the 45-base CDR3, in frame from base 1. These data originate in a study of blood T cell repertoires in COVID-19 (dated by TCRdb to the early 2020s). In terms of the full investigation: Samples from collaborators originated in the United States, Italy and Spain and spanned both the acute and convalescent phases of COVID-19. The material from the prospective study consisted of cDNA or gDNA derived from T cells, B-cell-depleted T cells, or PBMCs. Deeply sampled blood TCRbeta repertoires from subjects exposed to, actively infected with, or recovered from COVID-19 were included in the dataset. The repertoires were made available in a free public database intended to serve as a resource for research on the immune response to SARS-CoV-2. Samples were obtained from the ongoing ImmuneRACE study (first 160 participants) and from over a thousand subjects provided by 6 global collaborators. The sample metadata nearly always contained a de-identified subject ID, COVID-19 status, age in years and sex. Where available, HLA class I and class II types were taken from metadata supplied by the sample provider and were not determined by assay-based typing. Broader findings and caveats from the paper: The amount of clinical and demographic metadata varied by source and participant and was provided uncurated.

Collaborating institutions collected whole blood in K2EDTA tubes following their own protocols. Collaborator samples were shipped for TCRbeta analysis as frozen whole blood, isolated PBMCs, or DNA extracted from either sample type. The sequence came from a woman under 40 with acute or convalescent COVID-19. Material for sequencing was peripheral blood. The chain employs TRBV27 and TRBJ2-7; 7 middle bases align to TRBD2. The nucleotide sequence reads TGTGCCAGCAGTTTATCGACAGCGGGATGGGAAGAGCAGTACTTC. Translated, it gives CASSLSTAGWEEQYF.